One sample yielded the 21 T cell receptor beta chains listed below, sequenced in a study of cytomegalovirus exposure and HLA in healthy donors. Both 60 Vbeta primers and 13 Jbeta primers went into the PCR. Sequencing was performed with immunoSEQ multiplex PCR; in TCRdb, only in-frame clones are kept and a portion is missing. The profile shows about 200,000 clones, about 81% of them singletons. Sequencing was performed on PBMCs. The receptor set was obtained from a woman aged 50 to 60 in good health and CMV-seropositive.

The V and J genes are TRBV4-2 and TRBJ1-1, with D possibly matching TRBD1 (6 bases). V dropped 0 bases and J dropped 1 base, with 6 bases sitting between them. This CDR3 contains 14 residues. Germline CDR1 reads LGHNA; CDR2 reads YNFKEQ. This CDR3 reads CASSQEQGNTEAFF. CDR3 nucleotide sequence: TGTGCCAGCAGCCAAGAACAGGGGAACACTGAAGCTTTCTTT.

The chain carries TRBV11-3 and TRBJ1-1; the D is unclear. The CDR3 has 14 amino acids. In germline, CDR1 is SGHNT, CDR2 YENEEA. Trimming removed 2 bases at V and 0 bases at J, with 7 bases between. This CDR3 reads CASSLSGLNTEAFF. Here the CDR3 DNA reads TGTGCCAGCAGCTTAAGCGGCCTGAACACTGAAGCTTTCTTT.

V gene TRBV18 combines with J gene TRBJ2-7; 9 bases fit TRBD1. The junction had 6 bases not matched to a gene; V was cut back by 3 bases and J by 3 bases. The CDR3 runs to 15 residues. CDR1 is KGHSH, CDR2 LQKENI, per germline. The CDR3 is CASSPSTGGVYEQYF. The CDR3 DNA reads TGTGCCAGCTCACCGAGTACAGGGGGCGTCTACGAGCAGTACTTC. Complete variable domain (other parts from reference TRBV18 and TRBJ2-7): NAGVMQNPRHLVRRRGQEARLRCSPMKGHSHVYWYRQLPEEGLKFMVYLQKENIIDESGMPKERFSAEFPKEGPSILRIQQVVRGDSAAYFCASSPSTGGVYEQYFGPGTRLTVT.

This clone has a single count. The chain couples TRBV2 to TRBJ2-5; TRBD1 matches at 9 bases. Unmatched junction bases numbered 11, after V lost 5 bases and J lost 4 bases. Germline values: CDR1 SNHLY, CDR2 FYNNEI. The CDR3 has 16 amino acids. DNA for the CDR3: TGTGCCAGCAGTTCACAGGGGGCCTCAGGGGGAGAGACCCAGTACTTC. This gives the protein CASSSQGASGGETQYF.

The CDR3 DNA reads as TGTGCCAGCAGCCCACAGGGGGGCTATGAGACCCAGTACTTC. It translates to CASSPQGGYETQYF. The genes are TRBV7-2 and TRBJ2-5; TRBD1 agrees at 8 bases. CDR1 and CDR2 from the germline V gene are SGHTA and FQGNSA. V dropped 5 bases and J dropped 5; count of bases not matched to a gene: 7. CDR3 size: 14 residues.

This clone was seen only once. This chain joins TRBV2 and TRBJ2-7, with D perhaps TRBD1 (6 bases). In germline, CDR1 is SNHLY, CDR2 FYNNEI. Trimming removed 6 bases at V and 2 bases at J, with 14 bases between. CDR3 length: 14 residues. This chain's CDR3 is CASRAGQSTYEQYF. For the CDR3, the DNA is TGTGCCAGCAGGGCCGGACAGAGTACCTACGAGCAGTACTTC. Full variable domain (missing parts from reference TRBV2 and TRBJ2-7): EPEVTQTPSHQVTQMGQEVILRCVPISNHLYFYWYRQILGQKVEFLVSFYNNEISEKSEIFDDQFSVERPDGSNFTLKIRSTKLEDSAMYFCASRAGQSTYEQYFGPGTRLTVT.

This clone was picked up a small number of times. The chain uses TRBV4-3 and TRBJ2-3, with TRBD2 matching over 7 bases. The length of the CDR3 is 14 residues. Germline lookup yields CDR1 LGHNA and CDR2 YSLEER. J was trimmed by 4 bases and V by 4 bases; bases with no gene match: 5. CDR3 bases: TGCGCCAGCAGCCGAGGACTAGTGGCAGATACGCAGTATTTT. Translation: CASSRGLVADTQYF.

J is TRBJ2-6 and V is TRBV19; 7 bases map to TRBD1. V gave up 5 bases and J gave up 2 bases; unmatched junction bases: 15. Germline V lookup: CDR1 LNHDA, CDR2 SQIVND (reference sequence). There are 19 residues in the CDR3. DNA of the CDR3: TGTGCCAGTAGTCCGGACAGGCGAACCCTATTCCCTGGGGCCAACGTCCTGACTTTC. Its protein is CASSPDRRTLFPGANVLTF.

The genes are TRBV29-1 and TRBJ1-1; D is perhaps TRBD1 (5 bases). The germline CDR1 and CDR2 sequences are SQVTM and ANQGSEA. Deletions cut 2 bases from V and 1 base from J, with 11 bases between. This CDR3 comprises 14 residues. The CDR3 DNA reads as TGCAGCGTTGAAAGGTGGACAAAGAACACTGAAGCTTTCTTT. It translates to CSVERWTKNTEAFF.

The gene calls are TRBV9 and TRBJ2-1, with D tentatively TRBD2 (6 bases). This CDR3 has 15 residues. V was clipped by 0 bases and J by 4 bases, with 11 bases between them. Germline V gene lookup returns CDR1 SGDLS and CDR2 YYNGEE. CDR3 coding DNA: TGTGCCAGCAGCGTAGAAAGACTAGGGTACAATGAGCAGTTCTTC. Its translation is CASSVERLGYNEQFF. Supplemented by reference TRBV9 and TRBJ2-1, the full variable domain reads DSGVTQTPKHLITATGQRVTLRCSPRSGDLSVYWYQQSLDQGLQFLIQYYNGEERAKGNILERFSAQQFPDLHSELNLSSLELGDSALYFCASSVERLGYNEQFFGPGTRLTVL.

The J gene is TRBJ2-2, the V gene TRBV6-5, with 8 bases matching TRBD1. V lost 4 bases, J lost 3 bases, and 7 bases stayed unmatched. This CDR3 comprises 16 residues. The germline CDR1 and CDR2 sequences are MNHEY and SVGAGI. The CDR3 reads CASSSFGQGHTGELFF. Written as DNA, the CDR3 is TGTGCCAGCAGTTCCTTCGGACAGGGCCACACCGGGGAGCTGTTTTTT.

Of note for this clone: Other DNA variants within this sample encode the same CDR3. The V gene is TRBV27, the J gene TRBJ2-7, with 10 positions matching TRBD2. CDR3 length: 18 amino acids. V shed 0 bases, J shed 0 bases, and the junction held 8 bases outside the gene matches. Germline lookup yields CDR1 MNHEY and CDR2 SMNVEV (reference sequence). DNA for the CDR3: TGTGCCAGCAGTTTATCGGTGGCTAGCGGGGGCCTCTCCTACGAGCAGTACTTC. It yields the protein CASSLSVASGGLSYEQYF.

The chain uses TRBV6-5 and TRBJ2-7; maybe TRBD1 (5 bases). With 2 bases removed from V and 3 bases from J, the gap between germline ends came to 14 bases. The CDR3 is made up of 15 amino acids. The V gene's germline CDR1 is MNHEY and CDR2 SVGAGI. The CDR3 coding sequence is TGTGCCAGCAGTTACATGAGGCTGGGGCTCTACGAGCAGTACTTC. This translates into CASSYMRLGLYEQYF.

The genes are TRBV12-5 and TRBJ2-7, with a possible D match to TRBD1 (7 bases). Trimming stripped 1 base from V and 7 bases from J, with 23 bases between. From germline, CDR1 is LGHNT and CDR2 FRNRAP. This CDR3 is built from 17 residues. CDR3 nucleotide sequence: TGTGCTAGTGGTTTGGCCCCTCCCGACAGGGACTTTAGGGAGCAGTACTTC. Translation gives CASGLAPPDRDFREQYF.

CDR3 DNA: TGTGCCAGCAGTAACCGGGACACTGAGACCCAGTACTTC. Its translation is CASSNRDTETQYF. The chain joins TRBV25-1 to TRBJ2-5, with D possibly matching TRBD1 (6 bases). CDR1 MGHDK and CDR2 SYGVNS come from the germline V gene. With 5 bases removed from V and 5 bases from J, the gap between germline ends came to 12 bases. This CDR3 is built from 13 residues.

V gene TRBV2 combines with J gene TRBJ2-7; TRBD2 might be the D (5 bases). The CDR3 spans 14 residues. Looked up from germline, CDR1 is SNHLY and CDR2 is FYNNEI. Trimming pared 3 bases from V and 1 base from J, leaving 10 bases between. The CDR3 DNA reads as TGTGCCAGCAGTGACCTAGCTGGGTCCTACGAGCAGTACTTC. Translating gives CASSDLAGSYEQYF.

The chain recombines TRBV5-1 with TRBJ2-3; 8 positions match TRBD2. Germline lookup yields CDR1 SGHRS and CDR2 YFSETQ. After removal of 5 bases from V and 0 bases from J, the junction contained 8 bases not matched to a gene. The CDR3 runs 16 residues. CDR3 loop: CASSLSGETSTDTQYF. The DNA for the CDR3 is TGCGCCAGCAGTCTTAGCGGGGAAACTAGCACAGATACGCAGTATTTT.

V and J are TRBV19 and TRBJ2-7; D gene uncertain. This CDR3 is 15 amino acids long. The V end lost 3 bases, the J end lost 0 bases, and 12 bases lay between the germline ends. Germline lookup yields CDR1 LNHDA and CDR2 SQIVND (reference sequence). CDR3 bases: TGTGCCAGTAGTATCCCCAGTTCCTTCTCCTACGAGCAGTACTTC. Amino acids: CASSIPSSFSYEQYF.

The chain joins TRBV19 to TRBJ1-5; D gene uncertain. The germline gives CDR1 LNHDA, CDR2 SQIVND (reference sequence). Trimming removed 2 bases from V and 11 bases from J, with 10 bases in between. The CDR3 extends over 12 amino acids. The CDR3 DNA follows: TGTGCCAGTAGTATAAGCACTAAATCCCAGCATTTT. Protein product: CASSISTKSQHF. The variable domain in full, completed from reference TRBV19 and TRBJ1-5, reads DGGITQSPKYLFRKEGQNVTLSCEQNLNHDAMYWYRQDPGQGLRLIYYSQIVNDFQKGDIAEGYSVSREKKESFPLTVTSAQKNPTAFYLCASSISTKSQHFGDGTRLSIL.

The chain combines TRBV5-1 with TRBJ2-7; 7 nucleotides line up with TRBD1. There are 14 residues in the CDR3. The V gene's germline CDR1 is SGHRS and CDR2 YFSETQ. The junction had 2 bases not matched to a gene; V was cut back by 0 bases and J by 2 bases. The CDR3, as DNA: TGCGCCAGCAGCTTGGGAGGGACAGCCTACGAGCAGTACTTC. This gives the protein CASSLGGTAYEQYF. The variable domain in full, completed from reference TRBV5-1 and TRBJ2-7, reads KAGVTQTPRYLIKTRGQQVTLSCSPISGHRSVSWYQQTPGQGLQFLFEYFSETQRNKGNFPGRFSGRQFSNSRSEMNVSTLELGDSALYLCASSLGGTAYEQYFGPGTRLTVT.

This clone was counted a single time. This sample includes further DNA sequences coding for the same CDR3. CDR3 coding DNA: TGTGCCAGCAGCTTACAGGCAGGGGGCCTGAACACTGAAGCTTTCTTT. As protein: CASSLQAGGLNTEAFF. The chain combines TRBV7-8 with TRBJ1-1; TRBD1 matches 8 bases. This CDR3 contains 16 residues. Trimming removed 2 bases from V and 0 bases from J; junction bases left unmatched: 5. CDR1 and CDR2 (germline): SGHVS, FQNEAQ.